A selection of T cell receptor beta chains follows, all from one sample in a study of cytomegalovirus exposure and HLA in healthy donors. Clones were sequenced by immunoSEQ multiplex PCR, and TCRdb holds only the in-frame ones, with some missing. The sample shows about 180,000 clones, 65% to 80% of them seen only once. Sequencing used PBMCs. The receptors come from a woman in her twenties or thirties in good health and CMV-seropositive. CDR3s leave out the opening cysteine and the closing phenylalanine or tryptophan. The order of the fields is V gene, J gene, CDR3 protein.

v_call: TRBV6-1
j_call: TRBJ1-5
cdr3_aa: ASSEGRRLGQPQH

v_call: TRBV13
j_call: TRBJ2-5
cdr3_aa: ASSARGVGETQY

v_call: TRBV14
j_call: TRBJ1-6
cdr3_aa: ASSPRHFSPLYNSPLH

v_call: TRBV18
j_call: TRBJ1-5
cdr3_aa: ASSPADRAALNQPQH

v_call: TRBV11-3
j_call: TRBJ2-2
cdr3_aa: ASSSTGVVGELF

v_call: TRBV6-5
j_call: TRBJ2-7
cdr3_aa: ASSYRGRVEQY

v_call: TRBV2
j_call: TRBJ2-3
cdr3_aa: ASSFFESDTQY

v_call: TRBV4-3
j_call: TRBJ1-3
cdr3_aa: ASSQDSRTGGNTIY

v_call: TRBV7-7
j_call: TRBJ2-3
cdr3_aa: ASSLLAPPQDTQY

v_call: TRBV29-1
j_call: TRBJ2-7
cdr3_aa: SAGQGRSYEQY

v_call: TRBV10-2
j_call: TRBJ2-5
cdr3_aa: ASSDVPGLAGSLYQETQY

v_call: TRBV4-1
j_call: -
cdr3_aa: ASSQDRGHEQY

v_call: TRBV18
j_call: TRBJ2-5
cdr3_aa: ASSPGKGLASQETQY

v_call: TRBV5-5
j_call: TRBJ1-4
cdr3_aa: ASSWTGANEKLF

v_call: TRBV28
j_call: TRBJ2-7
cdr3_aa: ASSLRQVGDYEQY

v_call: TRBV5-6
j_call: TRBJ1-2
cdr3_aa: ASSLAPTSHYGYT

v_call: TRBV5-5
j_call: TRBJ1-2
cdr3_aa: ASSSQVNYGYT

v_call: TRBV4-3
j_call: TRBJ1-2
cdr3_aa: ASSQDGQGLYGYT

v_call: TRBV4-2
j_call: TRBJ2-3
cdr3_aa: ASSQGRGDTQY

v_call: TRBV9
j_call: TRBJ1-6
cdr3_aa: ASSVGGEGISPLH

v_call: TRBV19
j_call: TRBJ2-7
cdr3_aa: ASSPPRGTGTYEQY

v_call: TRBV5-8
j_call: TRBJ1-3
cdr3_aa: ASSADLARGSGNTIY

v_call: TRBV5-4
j_call: TRBJ1-6
cdr3_aa: ATNRGNSPLH

v_call: TRBV6-1
j_call: TRBJ2-5
cdr3_aa: ASGRERLY

v_call: TRBV4-3
j_call: TRBJ1-2
cdr3_aa: ASSQVYQGGGYT

v_call: TRBV5-1
j_call: TRBJ1-1
cdr3_aa: ASSLQGQDTEAF

v_call: TRBV15
j_call: -
cdr3_aa: ATSREGAASYEQY

v_call: TRBV5-1
j_call: TRBJ2-1
cdr3_aa: ASSLTSGGSNEQF

v_call: TRBV11-3
j_call: TRBJ2-5
cdr3_aa: ASSRVAFQETQY

v_call: TRBV11-2
j_call: -
cdr3_aa: ASSSTWGYEQY

v_call: TRBV11-2
j_call: TRBJ2-7
cdr3_aa: ASSLRTGGAAYYEQY

v_call: TRBV7-2
j_call: TRBJ1-5
cdr3_aa: ASSRGAGGSQPQH

v_call: TRBV5-1
j_call: TRBJ2-6
cdr3_aa: ASSQKPTGSGANVLT

v_call: TRBV12-2
j_call: TRBJ2-4
cdr3_aa: ASRGQGGSLGKNIQY

v_call: TRBV27
j_call: TRBJ2-3
cdr3_aa: ASLTRGERTDTQY

v_call: TRBV7-9
j_call: TRBJ2-1
cdr3_aa: ASSLEGGSYNEQF

v_call: TRBV29-1
j_call: TRBJ2-3
cdr3_aa: SVEPGQGTDTQY

v_call: TRBV7-9
j_call: -
cdr3_aa: ASSLAPGLAGASSYEQY

v_call: TRBV6-5
j_call: TRBJ2-3
cdr3_aa: ASSSVGLASPDTQY

v_call: TRBV7-2
j_call: TRBJ2-5
cdr3_aa: ASSPRQGSKTQY

v_call: TRBV7-9
j_call: TRBJ2-7
cdr3_aa: ASSHGTAYEQY

v_call: TRBV6-6
j_call: TRBJ1-6
cdr3_aa: ASSYRGWDSPLH

v_call: TRBV18
j_call: TRBJ1-1
cdr3_aa: ASSPQGGSLNTEAF

v_call: TRBV15
j_call: TRBJ2-7
cdr3_aa: ATSREGQGIHEQY